This TCR beta chain was sequenced in a study of blood T cell repertoires in COVID-19. Overall study context: Donors in the United States, Italy and Spain gave samples during acute or convalescent COVID-19. PBMCs, B-cell-depleted T cells, or T cells were the source of the cDNA or gDNA that made up the material.

Original handling: Nucleated cell counts were estimated from reference gene primer amplification. Here immunoSEQ multiplex PCR was the method, and the copy in TCRdb shows in-frame clones only, minus some. V and J calls and clone size are copied from that table; D and trimming were computed from the DNA. The sample includes more than 200,000 clones, about 88% of them seen just once. CDR3 length: 15 amino acids. The V end was cut by 5 bases, the J end by 9 bases, with 17 bases between. The germline V gene encodes CDR1 PRHDT and CDR2 FYEKMQ (reference sequence). The sequenced sample was peripheral blood. The receptor's source is a woman aged 55-70 years with acute or convalescent COVID-19. The chain is built from TRBV13 and TRBJ1-6, with a weak D call TRBD1 (6 bases). CDR3 residues: CASSRGQDRGSPLHF. The CDR3 DNA reads as TGTGCCAGCAGCCGCGGTCAGGACAGAGGTTCACCCCTCCACTTT.